This T cell receptor (beta chain) was documented in a study of shared clonotypes between healthy human individuals. In the authors' methods: Junction-only immunoSEQ sequences carried no quality scores, so filtering differed. Assay: immunoSEQ multiplex PCR; the TCRdb copy retains only in-frame clones and omits some. D and trimming come from the DNA, and the V and J calls and clone size come from that table. Altogether about 1.1 million clones are present, roughly 77% being singletons, with the ten largest covering roughly 0.82%. As regards this clone: Its antigen is as yet unknown.

General observations from the study: Rarefaction showed that sequencing of sorted subsets was incomplete (despite large depth). As a rule, naive subsets had a larger estimated richness than memory subsets. Against clonotypes common to all four donors, non-shared ones had lower generation probabilities.

J was trimmed by 0 bases and V by 7 bases; bases with no gene match: 6. This CDR3 contains 16 residues. Germline V gives CDR1 ENHRY, CDR2 SYGVKD. The receptor was derived from a young man in good health. Some clones in this sample may be carry-over from other donors' samples. Sequences were obtained from memory CD4+ T cells from PBMCs. Subset described: CD45RA-negative fraction. This sequence joins TRBV10-3 and TRBJ2-6; 7 positions agree with TRBD1. The CDR3: CAITWGQTSGANVLTF. CDR3 coding DNA: TGTGCCATCACCTGGGGACAGACCTCTGGGGCCAACGTCCTGACTTTC.